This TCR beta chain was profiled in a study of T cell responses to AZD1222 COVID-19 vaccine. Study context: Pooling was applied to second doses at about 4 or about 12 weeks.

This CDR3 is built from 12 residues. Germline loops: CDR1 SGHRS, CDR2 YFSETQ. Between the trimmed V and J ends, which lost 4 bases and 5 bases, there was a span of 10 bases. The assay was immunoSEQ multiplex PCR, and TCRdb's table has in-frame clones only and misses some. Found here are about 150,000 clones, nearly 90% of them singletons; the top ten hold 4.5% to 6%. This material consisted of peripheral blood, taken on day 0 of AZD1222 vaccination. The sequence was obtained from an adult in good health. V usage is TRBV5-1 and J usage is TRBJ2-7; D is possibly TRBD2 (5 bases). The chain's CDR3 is CASSPPGNEQYF. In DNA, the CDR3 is TGCGCCAGCAGCCCCCCCGGGAACGAGCAGTACTTC.